This T cell receptor beta chain is drawn from a study of blood T cell repertoires in COVID-19. This table comes from immunoSEQ multiplex PCR, and its TCRdb copy is limited to in-frame clones, with some not included. This sample has some 33,000 clones, with approximately 85% found just once. CDR1 and CDR2 (germline): LGHDT, YNNKEL (reference sequence). This CDR3 region has 15 residues. V shed 2 bases, J shed 4 bases, and the junction held 7 bases outside the gene matches. This chain links TRBV3-1 (or the pseudogene TRBV3-2) with TRBJ2-5; 7 bases line up with TRBD2. This TCR derives from a man aged 55 to 70 with active COVID-19. The sequenced sample was peripheral blood. Written as DNA, the CDR3 is TGTGCCAGCAGCCAATCAGCGGGACGGGGAGAGACCCAGTACTTC. Translating it yields CASSQSAGRGETQYF.